This TCR beta chain comes out of a study of blood T cells in healthy people across ages. As regards this clonotype: The antigen is not known. One end of the junction varies from germline; a read error may be responsible.

This CDR3 region has 14 residues. A J-beta primer mix and a sample-barcoded 5' primer were used in a second PCR of roughly 6 to 11 cycles. From the 5' RACE reads, TCRdb called clonotypes with MiXCR, one entry per CDR3 protein. The table lists about 780,000 distinct CDR3 sequences, about half of them singletons. Findings and caveats of the study: TCR beta diversity, measured per million T cells, fell in a roughly linear way with age.

PBMCs, at least 7 million per sample, were isolated. The sequence derives from a man of 80 years or more in good health. The sequencing sample was made of blood. The V call is TRBV12-3 or TRBV12-4, the J call TRBJ2-7, with 9 bases that match TRBD1. CDR3 coding DNA: TGTGCCAGCAGTCCCGGGACAGGGTCCTGCGAGCAGTACTTC. This codes for CASSPGTGSCEQYF.